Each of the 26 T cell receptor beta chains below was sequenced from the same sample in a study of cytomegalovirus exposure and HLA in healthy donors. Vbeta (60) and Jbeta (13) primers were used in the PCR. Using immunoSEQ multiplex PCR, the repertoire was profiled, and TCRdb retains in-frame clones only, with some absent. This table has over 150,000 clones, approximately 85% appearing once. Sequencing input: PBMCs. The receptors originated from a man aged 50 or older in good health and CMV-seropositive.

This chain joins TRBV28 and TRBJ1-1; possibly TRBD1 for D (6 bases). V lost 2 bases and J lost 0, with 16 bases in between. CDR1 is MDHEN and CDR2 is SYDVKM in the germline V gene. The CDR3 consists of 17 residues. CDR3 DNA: TGTGCCAGCAGTTTAGCAGGGGAGATGGCTCTGAACACTGAAGCTTTCTTT. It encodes CASSLAGEMALNTEAFF. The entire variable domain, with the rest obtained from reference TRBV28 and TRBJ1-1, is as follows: DVKVTQSSRYLVKRTGEKVFLECVQDMDHENMFWYRQDPGLGLRLIYFSYDVKMKEKGDIPEGYSVSREKKERFSLILESASTNQTSMYLCASSLAGEMALNTEAFFGQGTRLTVV.

DNA for the CDR3: TGTGCCAGCAGTTACTCTCCCCAGTTAATTTCGGATACGCAGTATTTT. The encoded protein is CASSYSPQLISDTQYF. V and J are TRBV6-5 and TRBJ2-3; D unclear. Trimming removed 0 bases at V and 6 bases at J, with 16 bases between. The CDR3 contains 16 residues. Germline V gene data show CDR1 as MNHEY and CDR2 as SVGAGI.

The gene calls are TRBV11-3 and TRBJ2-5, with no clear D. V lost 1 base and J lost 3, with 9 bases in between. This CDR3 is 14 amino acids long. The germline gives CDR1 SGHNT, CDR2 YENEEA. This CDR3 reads CASSLGTVKETQYF. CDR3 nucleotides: TGTGCCAGCAGCTTAGGCACGGTGAAAGAGACCCAGTACTTC. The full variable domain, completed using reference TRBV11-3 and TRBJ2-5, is EAGVVQSPRYKIIEKKQPVAFWCNPISGHNTLYWYLQNLGQGPELLIRYENEEAVDDSQLPKDRFSAERLKGVDSTLKIQPAELGDSAVYLCASSLGTVKETQYFGPGTRLLVL.

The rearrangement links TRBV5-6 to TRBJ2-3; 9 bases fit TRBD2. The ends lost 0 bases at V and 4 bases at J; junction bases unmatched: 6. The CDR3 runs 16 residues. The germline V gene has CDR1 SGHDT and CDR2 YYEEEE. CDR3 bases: TGTGCCAGCAGCTTGGGGCTAGCGGGGAGGGCAGATACGCAGTATTTT. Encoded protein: CASSLGLAGRADTQYF.

The CDR3 sequence: CASSLGQGASYNEQFF. The CDR3, as DNA: TGCGCCAGCAGCTTGGGACAGGGGGCTTCCTACAATGAGCAGTTCTTC. The V and J genes are TRBV5-1 and TRBJ2-1; TRBD1 aligns across 10 bases. The V and J ends lost 0 bases and 1 base, in that order; junction bases with no gene match: 1. The CDR3 contains 16 residues. CDR1 SGHRS and CDR2 YFSETQ come from the germline V gene. The whole variable domain, remainder taken from reference TRBV5-1 and TRBJ2-1, is KAGVTQTPRYLIKTRGQQVTLSCSPISGHRSVSWYQQTPGQGLQFLFEYFSETQRNKGNFPGRFSGRQFSNSRSEMNVSTLELGDSALYLCASSLGQGASYNEQFFGPGTRLTVL.

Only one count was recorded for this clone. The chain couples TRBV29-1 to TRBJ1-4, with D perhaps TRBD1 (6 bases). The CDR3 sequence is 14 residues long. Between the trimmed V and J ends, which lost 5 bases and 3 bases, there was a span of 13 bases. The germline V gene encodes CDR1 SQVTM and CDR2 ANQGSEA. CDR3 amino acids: CSVPSGGPNEKLFF. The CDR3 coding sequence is TGCAGCGTTCCAAGTGGGGGCCCTAATGAAAAACTGTTTTTT.

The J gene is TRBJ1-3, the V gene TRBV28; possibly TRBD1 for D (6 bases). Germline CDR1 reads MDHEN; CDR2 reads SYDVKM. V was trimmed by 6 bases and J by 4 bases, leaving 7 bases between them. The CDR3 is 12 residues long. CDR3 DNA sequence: TGTGCCAGCAGCCAGGGGGGAAACACCATATATTTT. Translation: CASSQGGNTIYF.

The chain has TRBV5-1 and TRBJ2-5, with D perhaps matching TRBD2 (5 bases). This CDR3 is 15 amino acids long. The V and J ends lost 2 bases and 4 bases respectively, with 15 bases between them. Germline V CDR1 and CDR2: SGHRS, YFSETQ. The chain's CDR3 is CASSLEVARPETQYF. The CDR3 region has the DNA TGCGCCAGCAGCTTAGAAGTAGCGCGCCCAGAGACCCAGTACTTC.

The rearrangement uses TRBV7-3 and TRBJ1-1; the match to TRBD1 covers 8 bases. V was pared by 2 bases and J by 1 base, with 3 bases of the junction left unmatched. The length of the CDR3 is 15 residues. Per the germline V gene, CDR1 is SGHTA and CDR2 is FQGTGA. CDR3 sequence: CASSLDGTGNTEAFF. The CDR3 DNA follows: TGTGCCAGCAGCTTAGACGGGACAGGGAACACTGAAGCTTTCTTT.

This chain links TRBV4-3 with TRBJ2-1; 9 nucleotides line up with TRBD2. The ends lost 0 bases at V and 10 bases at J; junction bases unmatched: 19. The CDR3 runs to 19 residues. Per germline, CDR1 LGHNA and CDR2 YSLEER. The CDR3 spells CASSQDSPTQREALWEQFF. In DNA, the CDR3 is TGCGCCAGCAGCCAAGATTCCCCCACCCAGCGGGAGGCCTTATGGGAGCAGTTCTTC.

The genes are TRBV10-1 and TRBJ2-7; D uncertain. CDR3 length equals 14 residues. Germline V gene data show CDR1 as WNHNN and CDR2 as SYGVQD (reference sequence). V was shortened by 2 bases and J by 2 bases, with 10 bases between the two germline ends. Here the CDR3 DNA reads TGCGCCAGCAGTGAGGCGGCCAGTCCCTACGAGCAGTACTTC. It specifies CASSEAASPYEQYF.

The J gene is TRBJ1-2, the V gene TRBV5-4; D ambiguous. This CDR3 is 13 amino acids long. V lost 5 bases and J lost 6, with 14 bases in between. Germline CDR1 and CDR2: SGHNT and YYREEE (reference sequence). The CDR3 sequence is CASSFGLGDGYTF. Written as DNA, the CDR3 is TGTGCCAGCAGTTTCGGACTAGGCGATGGCTACACCTTC.

This chain's CDR3 is CAWSDGGVVGNQPQHF. The CDR3 nucleotides are TGTGCCTGGAGTGATGGCGGGGTGGTTGGCAATCAGCCCCAGCATTTT. This chain links TRBV30 with TRBJ1-5; D remains ambiguous. This CDR3 region has 16 residues. V was trimmed by 1 base and J by 2 bases, leaving 15 bases between them. Germline V gene lookup returns CDR1 GTSNPN and CDR2 SVGIG (reference sequence).

The CDR3 DNA follows: TGTGCCAGCAGTTTCTCCGTTGACAACTACGAGCAGTACTTC. Its translation is CASSFSVDNYEQYF. The chain joins TRBV27 to TRBJ2-7; no clear D gene. Per germline, CDR1 MNHEY and CDR2 SMNVEV (reference sequence). CDR3 length: 14 residues. V was clipped by 3 bases and J by 3 bases, with 12 bases between them.

The CDR3 is CASSLPSTYEQYF. DNA of the CDR3: TGTGCCAGCAGCTTACCTAGCACCTACGAGCAGTACTTC. This rearrangement joins TRBV7-2 to TRBJ2-5; the D gene is possibly TRBD2 (5 bases). The J call may be in error: the DNA end matches TRBJ2-7 better. The CDR3 runs 13 residues. Germline lookup yields CDR1 SGHTA and CDR2 FQGNSA.

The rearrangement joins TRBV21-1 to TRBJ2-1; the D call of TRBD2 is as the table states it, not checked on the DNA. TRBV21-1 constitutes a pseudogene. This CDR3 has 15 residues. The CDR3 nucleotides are TGTGCCAGCAGCAAAGGACTAGCGGGCTACAATGAGCAGTTCTTC. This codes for CASSKGLAGYNEQFF.

The CDR3 DNA reads TGTGCCAGCAGTTTTAAACGAATAGGGGGCGAGCAGTACTTC. This gives the protein CASSFKRIGGEQYF. This chain connects TRBV28 to TRBJ2-7, with D tentatively TRBD1 (6 bases). CDR1 is MDHEN, CDR2 SYDVKM, per germline. The CDR3 has 14 amino acids. V lost 3 bases, J lost 6 bases, and 15 bases lay in between.

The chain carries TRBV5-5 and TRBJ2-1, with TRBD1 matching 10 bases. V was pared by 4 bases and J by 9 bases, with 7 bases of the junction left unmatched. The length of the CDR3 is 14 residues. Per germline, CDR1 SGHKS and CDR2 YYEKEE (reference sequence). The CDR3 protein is CASSEGQGMGEQFF. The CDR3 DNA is TGTGCCAGCAGCGAGGGACAGGGGATGGGTGAGCAGTTCTTC.

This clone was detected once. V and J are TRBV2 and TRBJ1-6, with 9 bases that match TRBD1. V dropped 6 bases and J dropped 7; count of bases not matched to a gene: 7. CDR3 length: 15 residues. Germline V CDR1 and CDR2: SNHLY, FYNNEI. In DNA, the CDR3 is TGTGCCAGCAGCGCCTGGACAGGGGAGAATTCACCCCTCCACTTT. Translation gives CASSAWTGENSPLHF.

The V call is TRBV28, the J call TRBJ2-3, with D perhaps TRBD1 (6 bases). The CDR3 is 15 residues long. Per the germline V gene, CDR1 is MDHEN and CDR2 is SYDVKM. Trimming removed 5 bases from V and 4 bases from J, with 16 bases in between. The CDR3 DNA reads TGTGCCAGCAGTGGAAGGGGGATAAGGGCAGATACGCAGTATTTT. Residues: CASSGRGIRADTQYF.

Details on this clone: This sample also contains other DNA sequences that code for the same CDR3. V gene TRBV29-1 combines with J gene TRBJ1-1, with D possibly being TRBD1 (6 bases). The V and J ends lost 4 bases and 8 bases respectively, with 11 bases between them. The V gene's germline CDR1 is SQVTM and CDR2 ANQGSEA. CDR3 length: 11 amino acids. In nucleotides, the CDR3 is TGCAGCGTTGGTCAGGGGACCGAAGCTTTCTTT. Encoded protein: CSVGQGTEAFF.

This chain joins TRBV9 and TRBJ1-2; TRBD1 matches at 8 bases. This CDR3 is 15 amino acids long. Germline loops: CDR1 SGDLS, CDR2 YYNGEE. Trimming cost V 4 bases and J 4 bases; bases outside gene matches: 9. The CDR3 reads CASSYSGGQGYGYTF. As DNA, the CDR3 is TGTGCCAGCAGCTATTCAGGGGGCCAAGGCTATGGCTACACCTTC.

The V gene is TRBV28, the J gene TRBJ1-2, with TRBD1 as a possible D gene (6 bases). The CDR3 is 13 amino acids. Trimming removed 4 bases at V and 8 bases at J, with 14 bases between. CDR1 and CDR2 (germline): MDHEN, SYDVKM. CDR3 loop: CASSWGTNRGYTF. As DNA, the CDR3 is TGTGCCAGCAGTTGGGGGACAAACCGGGGCTACACCTTC.

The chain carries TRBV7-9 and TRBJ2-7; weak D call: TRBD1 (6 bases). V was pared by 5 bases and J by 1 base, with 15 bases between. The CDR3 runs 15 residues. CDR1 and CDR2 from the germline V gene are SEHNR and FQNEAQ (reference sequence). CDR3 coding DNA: TGTGCCAGCAGCCCTCCGGGACATAGATCCTACGAGCAGTACTTC. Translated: CASSPPGHRSYEQYF.

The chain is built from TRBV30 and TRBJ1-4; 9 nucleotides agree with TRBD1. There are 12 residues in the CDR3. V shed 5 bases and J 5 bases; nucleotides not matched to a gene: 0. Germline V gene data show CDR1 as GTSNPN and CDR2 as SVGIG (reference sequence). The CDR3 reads CAWGQGNEKLFF. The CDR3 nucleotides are TGTGCCTGGGGACAGGGGAATGAAAAACTGTTTTTT.

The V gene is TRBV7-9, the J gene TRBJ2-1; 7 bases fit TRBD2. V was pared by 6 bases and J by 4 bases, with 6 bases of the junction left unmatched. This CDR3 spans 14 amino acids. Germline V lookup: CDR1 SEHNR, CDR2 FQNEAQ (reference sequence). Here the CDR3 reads CASSRGEGYNEQFF. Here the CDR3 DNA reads TGTGCCAGCAGTCGGGGGGAGGGGTACAATGAGCAGTTCTTC.